The 28 T cell receptor beta chains presented below share a single source sample, sequenced in a study of OX40 agonist ivuxolimab in advanced cancers. The assay was immunoSEQ multiplex PCR, and TCRdb's table has in-frame clones only and misses some. The sample consists of tens of thousands of clones, 75% to 90% of them appearing once. The sample was CD4+ or CD8+ T cells sorted from blood, taken in a trial of the OX40 agonist ivuxolimab. Source of these receptors: an adult with an advanced solid tumor such as melanoma, head and neck, liver or kidney cancer.

In the case of this clone: Other nucleotide sequences from this sample produce the same CDR3. The CDR3 DNA reads as TGCGCCAGCAGCCCGGGGCAGGGGGCGGACACAGATACGCAGTATTTT. It yields the protein CASSPGQGADTDTQYF. The chain couples TRBV5-1 to TRBJ2-3, with 8 bases fitting TRBD1. Trimming took 4 bases from V and 2 from J; bases not matched to a gene: 9. This CDR3 region has 16 residues. The germline gives CDR1 SGHRS, CDR2 YFSETQ.

There are a few counts of this clone. This chain links TRBV11-1 with TRBJ2-1, with D perhaps TRBD1 (5 bases). CDR3 length: 13 amino acids. Trimming cost V 1 base and J 6 bases, with 7 bases left between them. Germline lookup yields CDR1 SGHAT and CDR2 FQDESV (reference sequence). Here the CDR3 reads CASSLVGANEQFF. The CDR3 nucleotides are TGTGCCAGCAGCTTAGTAGGGGCCAATGAGCAGTTCTTC.

In DNA, the CDR3 is TGTGCCTGGAGTGCTAACCAGGGCGGCGAGCAGTACTTC. This gives the protein CAWSANQGGEQYF. The chain carries TRBV30 and TRBJ2-7, with D perhaps TRBD1 (5 bases). The V end was cut by 1 base, the J end by 6 bases, with 13 bases between. Germline CDR1 is GTSNPN and CDR2 is SVGIG (reference sequence). The length of the CDR3 is 13 residues. The variable domain in full, with the rest retrieved from reference TRBV30 and TRBJ2-7, is SQTIHQWPATLVQPVGSPLSLECTVEGTSNPNLYWYRQAAGRGLQLLFYSVGIGQISSEVPQNLSASRPQDRQFILSSKKLLLSDSGFYLCAWSANQGGEQYFGPGTRLTVT.

This chain uses TRBV7-3 with TRBJ2-3; D gene uncertain. CDR3 length: 14 amino acids. Germline V gives CDR1 SGHTA, CDR2 FQGTGA. The germline V and J ends were trimmed by 3 bases and 2 bases, with 9 bases remaining between them. In DNA, the CDR3 is TGTGCCAGCAGCTTCCGACTGTACACAGATACGCAGTATTTT. Its translation is CASSFRLYTDTQYF.

The V gene is TRBV11-3, the J gene TRBJ2-1; 8 bases match TRBD1. The CDR3 covers 13 residues. The germline CDR1 and CDR2 sequences are SGHNT and YENEEA. Germline trimming cut 1 base from V and 10 bases from J; bases unmatched to any gene: 3. The CDR3 here is CASSLGGDREQFF. CDR3 DNA sequence: TGTGCCAGCAGCTTAGGAGGGGACAGGGAGCAGTTCTTC.

This clone appeared a single time. V usage is TRBV7-3 and J usage is TRBJ2-2, with 9 bases that match TRBD2. This CDR3 spans 17 amino acids. The V gene's germline CDR1 is SGHTA and CDR2 FQGTGA. V trimming: 0 bases; J trimming: 5 bases; junction bases outside the gene matches: 7. CDR3 sequence reads: CASSLTAGGLGTGELFF. CDR3 in DNA: TGTGCCAGCAGCTTAACGGCGGGAGGGCTGGGGACCGGGGAGCTGTTTTTT.

By share, this clone ranks as medium-sized. The chain is built from TRBV7-8 and TRBJ1-4, with 7 bases that match TRBD1. This CDR3 contains 14 residues. In germline, CDR1 is SGHVS, CDR2 FQNEAQ. V dropped 1 base and J dropped 8; count of bases not matched to a gene: 4. This CDR3 is CASSLGQGAEKLFF. The CDR3 nucleotides read TGTGCCAGCAGCTTAGGACAGGGAGCGGAAAAACTGTTTTTT.

The chain has TRBV29-1 and TRBJ1-5; weak D call: TRBD1 (6 bases). The CDR3 runs 12 residues. Trimming took off 7 bases at V and 2 bases at J, with 9 bases between the two ends. Germline-derived CDR1 and CDR2 are SQVTM and ANQGSEA. CDR3 DNA sequence: TGCAGCGCAGGGGAGGGCAATCAGCCCCAGCATTTT. Translating it yields CSAGEGNQPQHF.

This clone has more than one count but fewer than ten. The V call is TRBV2, the J call TRBJ2-3; 7 positions match TRBD2. This CDR3 contains 15 residues. Germline-derived CDR1 and CDR2 are SNHLY and FYNNEI. Losses at the gene ends were 5 bases for V and 1 base for J; bases not matched to a gene: 6. The CDR3 DNA reads as TGTGCCAGCAGTAGGACTAGTAGGGGCACAGATACGCAGTATTTT. It encodes CASSRTSRGTDTQYF.

This chain uses TRBV7-3 with TRBJ2-1; D remains ambiguous. The V gene lost 6 bases and the J gene lost 0 bases, with 6 bases spanning the gap. Germline loops: CDR1 SGHTA, CDR2 FQGTGA. This CDR3 is 13 amino acids long. CDR3 DNA sequence: TGTGCCAGCAGTGTGGCCTCCTACAATGAGCAGTTCTTC. Translated: CASSVASYNEQFF.

The CDR3, as DNA: TGTGCCAGCAGCCGGACAGGGGACGGCTACGAGCAGTACTTC. It is translated as CASSRTGDGYEQYF. The chain is built from TRBV7-9 and TRBJ2-7; 9 bases fit TRBD1. Germline assignment: CDR1 SEHNR and CDR2 FQNEAQ (reference sequence). Trimming removed 5 bases from V and 3 bases from J; junction bases left unmatched: 5. CDR3 length: 14 amino acids.

The chain carries TRBV5-1 and TRBJ2-1; D may be TRBD1 (5 bases). V was pared by 0 bases and J by 0 bases, with 7 bases between. CDR3 length equals 15 residues. Germline V gives CDR1 SGHRS, CDR2 YFSETQ. CDR3 coding DNA: TGCGCCAGCAGCTTGGACAGGACCTCCTACAATGAGCAGTTCTTC. Its protein is CASSLDRTSYNEQFF.

Only a few counts were recorded for this clone. This rearrangement joins TRBV30 to TRBJ1-1, with D uncertain. The V end was cut by 3 bases, the J end by 12 bases, with 11 bases between. The CDR3 has 10 residues. Germline assignment: CDR1 GTSNPN and CDR2 SVGIG (reference sequence). CDR3 in amino acids: CAWSEGPPFF. In DNA, the CDR3 is TGTGCCTGGAGCGAGGGTCCACCTTTCTTT.

This chain connects TRBV18 to TRBJ1-3; 8 bases line up with TRBD1. The CDR3 totals 17 residues. Germline V CDR1 and CDR2: KGHSH, LQKENI. Germline trimming cut 4 bases from V and 1 base from J; bases unmatched to any gene: 9. In nucleotides, the CDR3 is TGTGCCAGCTCACAGAACACCCAGGGGGCGTCTGGAAACACCATATATTTT. This codes for CASSQNTQGASGNTIYF.

This rearrangement joins TRBV30 to TRBJ2-1; the D is unclear. Germline assignment: CDR1 GTSNPN and CDR2 SVGIG (reference sequence). This CDR3 is 11 amino acids long. Trimming pared 1 base from V and 6 bases from J, leaving 4 bases between. CDR3 residues: CAWSDRNEQFF. CDR3 in DNA: TGTGCCTGGAGTGACCGCAATGAGCAGTTCTTC.

The rearrangement links TRBV11-3 to TRBJ2-1; D may be TRBD1 (6 bases). The CDR3 is made up of 14 amino acids. V was cut by 1 base and J by 7 bases, with 11 bases left in between. Germline V gives CDR1 SGHNT, CDR2 YENEEA. CDR3: CASSLGGLGNEQFF. CDR3 bases: TGTGCCAGCAGCTTAGGGGGGCTGGGGAATGAGCAGTTCTTC. The full variable domain, in which reference TRBV11-3 and TRBJ2-1 provide the parts outside the CDR3, is EAGVVQSPRYKIIEKKQPVAFWCNPISGHNTLYWYLQNLGQGPELLIRYENEEAVDDSQLPKDRFSAERLKGVDSTLKIQPAELGDSAVYLCASSLGGLGNEQFFGPGTRLTVL.

The chain uses TRBV6-4 and TRBJ2-3; D is unresolved. The CDR3 has 16 residues. Germline V lookup: CDR1 MRHNA, CDR2 SNTAGT. Trimming stripped 6 bases from V and 6 bases from J, with 22 bases between. The CDR3 here is CASSLTDRAVFDTQYF. DNA for the CDR3: TGTGCCAGCAGCCTAACCGACCGGGCCGTTTTTGATACGCAGTATTTT.

The gene calls are TRBV28 and TRBJ1-1; D might be TRBD1 (5 bases). The CDR3 sequence is 13 residues long. CDR1 and CDR2 (germline): MDHEN, SYDVKM. V was pared by 5 bases and J by 3 bases, with 10 bases between. CDR3 loop: CASSNPGYTEAFF. As DNA, the CDR3 is TGTGCCAGCAGTAACCCAGGGTACACTGAAGCTTTCTTT.

The chain's CDR3 is CASSLRTSGIGSFNEQFF. Written as DNA, the CDR3 is TGTGCCAGTAGTTTGAGGACTAGCGGGATTGGATCGTTCAATGAGCAGTTCTTC. This chain links TRBV19 with TRBJ2-1, with TRBD2 matching 12 bases. CDR1 and CDR2 (germline): LNHDA, SQIVND (reference sequence). The CDR3 has 18 amino acids. V shed 5 bases and J 6 bases; nucleotides not matched to a gene: 14.

The gene calls are TRBV9 and TRBJ2-1; TRBD2 aligns across 9 bases. The CDR3 covers 16 residues. J gave up 7 bases and V 0 bases, and 8 bases lay outside the gene matches. In germline, CDR1 is SGDLS, CDR2 YYNGEE. The CDR3 spells CASSVAIAGDLNEQFF. The DNA of the CDR3 is TGTGCCAGCAGCGTAGCCATAGCGGGAGATTTGAATGAGCAGTTCTTC.

The chain employs TRBV6-5 and TRBJ1-1; 7 nucleotides align to TRBD1. The CDR3 has 15 residues. The V gene's germline CDR1 is MNHEY and CDR2 SVGAGI. J lost 1 base, V lost 6 bases, and 8 bases had no gene match. CDR3 amino acids: CASRVPGQPNTEAFF. In DNA, the CDR3 is TGTGCCAGCAGGGTTCCGGGACAGCCGAACACTGAAGCTTTCTTT.

V gene TRBV5-1 combines with J gene TRBJ1-3, with TRBD1 as a possible D gene (5 bases). The CDR3 loop spans 15 amino acids. Germline lookup yields CDR1 SGHRS and CDR2 YFSETQ. The V and J ends lost 0 bases and 4 bases respectively, with 11 bases between them. The CDR3 loop reads CASSLGQGRGNTIYF. The DNA for the CDR3 is TGCGCCAGCAGCTTGGGGCAGGGACGAGGAAACACCATATATTTT.

The chain uses TRBV15 and TRBJ2-7; 8 positions agree with TRBD2. CDR1 LNHNV and CDR2 YYDKDF come from the germline V gene (reference sequence). This CDR3 contains 16 residues. The ends lost 6 bases at V and 4 bases at J; junction bases unmatched: 14. The CDR3 DNA reads as TGTGCCACCAGTCCCGGTGGGGTAGCGGGATTGTACGAGCAGTACTTC. It encodes CATSPGGVAGLYEQYF.

The chain uses TRBV7-2 and TRBJ1-1; D not certain. Looked up from germline, CDR1 is SGHTA and CDR2 is FQGNSA. This CDR3 is built from 13 residues. The V gene lost 7 bases and the J gene lost 3 bases, with 12 bases spanning the gap. The CDR3 protein is CASNYYTDTEAFF. In DNA form, the CDR3 reads TGTGCCAGCAACTATTACACTGACACTGAAGCTTTCTTT.

DNA of the CDR3: TGCGCCAGCAGCTTGGTAAAGTCAGCGGGAGAAGAGACCCAGTACTTC. Translated: CASSLVKSAGEETQYF. The chain uses TRBV5-1 and TRBJ2-5, with TRBD2 matching 8 bases. Germline loops: CDR1 SGHRS, CDR2 YFSETQ. V gave up 0 bases and J gave up 3 bases; unmatched junction bases: 7. The CDR3 loop spans 16 amino acids.

This rearrangement joins TRBV18 to TRBJ1-5; D remains ambiguous. Germline V lookup: CDR1 KGHSH, CDR2 LQKENI. V lost 2 bases, J lost 1 base, and 12 bases lay in between. CDR3 length: 16 residues. The CDR3 nucleotides read TGTGCCAGCTCACCAGCAACACCCTACAGCAATCAGCCCCAGCATTTT. Its protein is CASSPATPYSNQPQHF.

CDR3: CASRRQGTDTQYF. The CDR3 nucleotides are TGTGCCAGCAGAAGACAGGGGACAGATACGCAGTATTTT. The rearrangement uses TRBV27 and TRBJ2-3, with 8 bases identical to TRBD1. Germline V CDR1 and CDR2: MNHEY, SMNVEV (reference sequence). This CDR3 contains 13 residues. J gave up 3 bases and V 6 bases, and 2 bases lay outside the gene matches.

This clone was seen more than once but under ten times. The V and J genes are TRBV2 and TRBJ2-3; D may be TRBD2 (5 bases). The CDR3 sequence is 12 residues long. V was pared by 8 bases and J by 4 bases, with 10 bases between. Germline V gene sequence: CDR1 SNHLY, CDR2 FYNNEI. The DNA for the CDR3 is TGTGCCAGCCGGGAAAGGGCAGATACGCAGTATTTT. This codes for CASRERADTQYF.